This paragraph reports one TCR beta chain. Its cognate antigen is unknown. Germline assignment: CDR1 KGHDR and CDR2 SFDVKD. This CDR3 spans 16 amino acids. V shed 4 bases, J shed 0 bases, and the junction held 4 bases outside the gene matches. The sample originates from a study of T cell repertoires in cytomegalovirus infection. General observations from the study: Based on cumulative public TCR beta family frequency, carriers of CMV plus the relevant HLA were identified.

TCRdb recomputed calls from the reads with MiXCR, one row per CDR3 protein. The sample includes around 450,000 distinct CDR3 sequences, about 33% seen only once; the top ten take approximately 13%. V is TRBV24-1 and J is TRBJ2-2; TRBD1 agrees at 7 bases. This receptor was taken from a human donor in good health (CMV status not recorded). Some clones in this sample may be carry-over from other donors' samples. The sequenced sample consisted of PBMCs. In nucleotides, the CDR3 is TGTGCCACCAGTGAGACAGGGATCGCGAACACCGGGGAGCTGTTTTTT. It translates to CATSETGIANTGELFF.